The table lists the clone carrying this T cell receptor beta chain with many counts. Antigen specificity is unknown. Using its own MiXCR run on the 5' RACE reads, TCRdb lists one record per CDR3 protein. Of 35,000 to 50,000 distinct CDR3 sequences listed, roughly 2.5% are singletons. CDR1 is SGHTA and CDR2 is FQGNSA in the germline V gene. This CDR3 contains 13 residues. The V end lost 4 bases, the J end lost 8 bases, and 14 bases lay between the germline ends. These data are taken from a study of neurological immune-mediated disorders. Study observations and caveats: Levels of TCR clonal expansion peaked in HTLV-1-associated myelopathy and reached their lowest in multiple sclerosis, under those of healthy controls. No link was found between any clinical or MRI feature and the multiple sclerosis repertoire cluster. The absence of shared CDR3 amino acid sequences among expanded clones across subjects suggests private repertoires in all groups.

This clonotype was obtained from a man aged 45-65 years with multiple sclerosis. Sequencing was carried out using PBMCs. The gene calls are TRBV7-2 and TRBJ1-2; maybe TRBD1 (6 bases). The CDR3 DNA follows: TGTGCCAGCAGCTCTTTGGACAGAAGGGGCTACACCTTC. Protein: CASSSLDRRGYTF.